One and the same sample provided the 2 T cell receptor beta chains below, sequenced in a study of blood T cell repertoires in COVID-19. Generated by immunoSEQ multiplex PCR, the TCRdb table keeps only in-frame clones and is missing some. This sample has approximately 90,000 clones, with 70% to 80% found just once. The sequencing input was peripheral blood. All receptors come from a human donor in a cohort sampled during active COVID-19.

The chain has TRBV9 and TRBJ2-5; possible D gene TRBD1, 5 bases. Germline CDR1 and CDR2: SGDLS and YYNGEE. There are 12 residues in the CDR3. The V and J ends lost 0 bases and 5 bases respectively, with 5 bases between them. This chain's CDR3 is CASSVAGETQYF. CDR3 DNA sequence: TGTGCCAGCAGCGTAGCAGGGGAGACCCAGTACTTC.

The CDR3 DNA reads TGCGCCAGCAGCCAAGACATTAATTCACCCCTCCACTTT. This codes for CASSQDINSPLHF. The V and J genes are TRBV4-3 and TRBJ1-6; D is unresolved. The CDR3 runs to 13 residues. Germline V lookup: CDR1 LGHNA, CDR2 YSLEER. V was trimmed by 0 bases and J by 6 bases, leaving 3 bases between them.